This passage covers 5 T cell receptor beta chains from one sample sequenced in a study of blood T cell repertoires in COVID-19 (dated by TCRdb to 2018 to 2020). The method behind the library was the immunoSEQ multiplex PCR assay. TCRdb mirrors the immuneACCESS table, restricted to in-frame sequences. Some clones are absent from its copies; in checked studies, under half trace to an unresolved V gene, and the reason for the others is unknown. Here the sample has about 160,000 clones; 80% to 90% occur a single time. Together, the top ten hold about 3.9% of the sample. Input material: peripheral blood. Source of these receptors: a woman aged 60 to 75 who had recovered from COVID-19.

The chain couples TRBV30 to TRBJ2-5, with D possibly being TRBD1 (6 bases). CDR3 size: 13 residues. The V gene lost 3 bases and the J gene lost 4 bases, with 12 bases spanning the gap. Germline CDR1 is GTSNPN and CDR2 is SVGIG (reference sequence). The CDR3, as DNA: TGTGCCTGGAGGGGAAAGGGGGTAGAGACCCAGTACTTC. This sequence encodes CAWRGKGVETQYF.

In regard to this clone: Sequence at one end of the junction differs from germline and may be a read error. This sequence joins TRBV7-3 and TRBJ2-5, with 9 bases matching TRBD2. Germline loops: CDR1 SGHTA, CDR2 FQGTGA. The CDR3 length is 15 residues. The CDR3 bases are TGTGCCAGCAGCGTAGAAGCGGGGGGCCAGCCAATCAAAAACTTC. As protein: CASSVEAGGQPIKNF.

The gene calls are TRBV28 and TRBJ2-1, with D tentatively TRBD2 (6 bases). CDR3 size: 17 residues. The V and J ends lost 4 bases and 8 bases respectively, with 24 bases between them. CDR1 and CDR2 from the germline V gene are MDHEN and SYDVKM. CDR3 protein: CASSSLELAGAVDEQFF. The CDR3 bases are TGTGCCAGCAGTTCACTTGAACTAGCCGGGGCCGTCGATGAGCAGTTCTTC.

V usage is TRBV7-8 and J usage is TRBJ1-6; perhaps TRBD1 as D (6 bases). V was shortened by 2 bases and J by 5 bases, with 10 bases between the two germline ends. Germline CDR1 SGHVS, CDR2 FQNEAQ. This CDR3 has 15 residues. DNA for the CDR3: TGTGCCAGCAGCTTAAGGACAGCACATAATTCACCCCTCCACTTT. As protein: CASSLRTAHNSPLHF.

The chain couples TRBV4-1 to TRBJ2-3; the match to TRBD1 covers 7 bases. Germline CDR1 is MGHRA and CDR2 is YSYEKL. The CDR3 has 14 amino acids. V gave up 0 bases and J gave up 5 bases; unmatched junction bases: 2. CDR3 nucleotides: TGCGCCAGCAGCCAAGAGACAGGGTTAGATACGCAGTATTTT. It yields the protein CASSQETGLDTQYF.